This TCR beta chain was observed in a study of cytomegalovirus exposure and HLA in healthy donors. Study-level points and caveats: Later analysis associated a missense DCLRE1C variant with TCR beta V- and J-gene trimming. Most of the TCR beta V segments (in an earlier analysis) were productive either about 87% or about 30% of the time.

Comment on this clone: Its antigen is undetermined.

Donors in the study were healthy people who gave bone marrow. V lost 5 bases and J 1 base, leaving 12 bases between the germline ends. The length of the CDR3 is 15 residues. Germline loops: CDR1 MNHEY, CDR2 SMNVEV (reference sequence). Vbeta (60) and Jbeta (13) primers were used in the PCR. Original methodology: Roughly 11 million shared chains were among the 80 million or so unique TCR beta chains that a later analysis counted. Profiled with immunoSEQ multiplex PCR; TCRdb holds only in-frame clones, not every one. V, J and clone size were drawn from that table, and D and trimming were deduced from the DNA. Seen here are about 220,000 clones, roughly 80% observed once, and the top ten hold over 5%.

This receptor was identified in a woman between 35 and 50 years old in good health and CMV-seropositive. Input material: PBMCs. The chain links TRBV27 to TRBJ1-5; no clear D gene. DNA of the CDR3: TGTGCCAGCAGTCCACGAACTCTCAGCAATCAGCCCCAGCATTTT. It translates to CASSPRTLSNQPQHF.